Listed here is a single T cell receptor (beta chain). The antigen is undetermined. The entry originates in a study of T cells in Graves' hyperthyroidism and ophthalmopathy. Findings and limits, study-wide: The majority of expanded thyroid clonotypes above 0.001 also appeared in blood.

Amplified regions were TCR beta CDR3 sequences from RNA transcripts. When the TCR CDR3 underwent first-round RT-PCR, the HTBI primer set was used. MiXCR was run by TCRdb on the multiplex PCR reads, yielding one entry per CDR3 protein. The sample has some 700,000 distinct CDR3 sequences; 15% to 20% are singletons. The specimen was blood. The TCR was taken from a man in his forties or fifties with Graves' hyperthyroidism.

DNA for the CDR3: TGCGCCAGCCAAGTAGCGATCGGAAGGGGCGAGCAGTACTTC. Its protein is CASQVAIGRGEQYF. The gene calls are TRBV10-2 and TRBJ2-7, with D perhaps given as TRBD1 or TRBD2 (5 bases each). Germline CDR1 WSHSY, CDR2 SAAADI. Trimming removed 8 bases from V and 6 bases from J, with 20 bases in between. The CDR3 runs 14 residues.